This T cell receptor (beta chain) is drawn from a study of T-cell memory formation after mild COVID-19. Notes on the study in general: The appearance of some responding clones in pre-infection memory suggested that cross-reactive memory joined.

This clonotype was detected only a few times. The antigen is undetermined. TCRdb fed the 5' RACE reads into MiXCR, producing one record per CDR3 protein. Among around 250,000 distinct CDR3 sequences listed, 15% to 20% were seen once. This CDR3 is built from 14 residues. V lost 3 bases and J 8 bases, leaving 16 bases between the germline ends. The chain is built from TRBV12-3 or TRBV12-4 and TRBJ1-2; no reliable D call. The sequence came from a man between 18 and 29 years old who had mild COVID-19 (a few samples of this study predate the infection). Cell type and time point are not known. Sequenced input: PBMCs or a T cell subset sorted from them (not recorded which). The CDR3 loop reads CASSFGRPTGGYTF. CDR3 nucleotides: TGTGCCAGCAGTTTCGGCAGACCTACGGGCGGCTACACCTTC.